Listed below are T cell receptor beta chains from one sample, sequenced in a study of OX40 agonist ivuxolimab in advanced cancers. Some clones are missing from TCRdb's copy, which holds only in-frame ones; the method was immunoSEQ multiplex PCR. This table has about 54,000 clones, nearly 80% appearing once. The material was CD4+ or CD8+ T cells sorted from blood, obtained in a trial of the OX40 agonist ivuxolimab. The receptors here all came from an adult with an advanced solid tumor such as melanoma, head and neck, liver or kidney cancer. Both conserved end residues are part of each CDR3. Each record gives: J gene, D gene, clone size, V gene, CDR3 protein, CDR3 DNA. The D gene is left open where the match is weak. For some rows the clone size is stated as once, few or many, or as a class when expanded; others skip it.

TRBJ2-7	-	-	TRBV18	CASSPSAGSYEQYF	TGTGCCAGCTCACCGTCAGCGGGTTCCTACGAGCAGTACTTC
TRBJ1-2	-	-	TRBV4-3	CASSQDLGTWGGYGYTF	TGCGCCAGCAGCCAAGATTTGGGGACGTGGGGTGGCTATGGCTACACCTTC
TRBJ1-2	-	-	TRBV27	CASSPVQADYGYTF	TGTGCCAGCAGCCCAGTACAGGCTGATTATGGCTACACCTTC
TRBJ1-6	-	-	TRBV28	CASSFMNSPLHF	TGTGCCAGCAGCTTTATGAATTCACCCCTCCACTTT
TRBJ1-2	-	-	TRBV30	CAWSVGRGTGYTF	TGTGCCTGGAGTGTAGGGAGAGGGACCGGGTACACCTTC
TRBJ2-1	TRBD1	-	TRBV2	CATGTGPYNEQFF	TGTGCCACCGGGACAGGACCATACAATGAGCAGTTCTTC
TRBJ1-5	-	-	TRBV2	CASSEEGHQPQHF	TGTGCCAGCAGTGAAGAAGGGCATCAGCCCCAGCATTTT
TRBJ2-7	TRBD2	-	TRBV19	CASSKGTRAYEQYF	TGTGCCAGTAGTAAAGGGACTAGAGCCTACGAGCAGTACTTC
TRBJ1-6	-	-	TRBV5-1	CASSLESRSSYNSPLHF	TGCGCCAGCAGCTTGGAATCCAGAAGCTCCTATAATTCACCCCTCCACTTT
TRBJ1-2	-	-	TRBV9	CASSADRGWGYGYTF	TGTGCCAGCAGCGCGGACCGGGGTTGGGGCTATGGCTACACCTTC
TRBJ1-1	TRBD1	few	TRBV10-2	CASNSGQVLTEAFF	TGCGCCAGCAATTCGGGACAGGTTTTAACTGAAGCTTTCTTT
TRBJ1-3	-	few	TRBV15	CATSRDPPGVGNTIYF	TGTGCCACCAGCAGAGATCCCCCCGGGGTTGGAAACACCATATATTTT
TRBJ1-5	TRBD1	few	TRBV28	CASSTTGGGQPQHF	TGTGCCAGCAGTACCACAGGGGGAGGTCAGCCCCAGCATTTT
TRBJ2-3	TRBD1	-	TRBV2	CASSDLRDRRVDTQYF	TGTGCCAGCAGTGATCTCCGGGACAGGAGAGTTGATACGCAGTATTTT
TRBJ1-2	-	-	TRBV9	CASSVDGGFYGYTF	TGTGCCAGCAGCGTAGATGGGGGGTTCTATGGCTACACCTTC
TRBJ2-1	TRBD1	-	TRBV18	CASSPLTGDNEQFF	TGTGCCAGCTCACCCTTGACAGGGGACAATGAGCAGTTCTTC
TRBJ2-7	-	-	TRBV27	CASSFFAEPYEQYF	TGTGCCAGCAGTTTCTTCGCGGAACCCTACGAGCAGTACTTC
TRBJ2-7	-	-	TRBV11-3	CASSQGPGEQYF	TGTGCCAGCAGCCAGGGTCCGGGGGAGCAGTACTTC
TRBJ2-6	-	-	TRBV28	CASRSGANVLTF	TGTGCCAGCAGATCTGGGGCCAACGTCCTGACTTTC
TRBJ2-7	TRBD2	-	TRBV27	CASSFGREANEQYF	TGTGCCAGCAGTTTTGGGCGGGAGGCAAACGAGCAGTACTTC
TRBJ2-7	-	-	TRBV6-1	CASSERAGAYYEQYF	TGTGCCAGCAGTGAAAGGGCAGGGGCCTACTACGAGCAGTACTTC
TRBJ2-3	-	-	TRBV10-3	CAISESAGTADTQYF	TGTGCCATCAGTGAGTCGGCGGGGACCGCAGATACGCAGTATTTT
TRBJ2-6	TRBD1	-	TRBV11-3	CASSRRDRVTGANVLTF	TGTGCCAGCAGTCGCCGGGACAGGGTAACTGGGGCCAACGTCCTGACTTTC
TRBJ2-7	-	-	TRBV28	CAIHSGRPPYEQYF	TGTGCCATCCATTCCGGGCGGCCTCCCTACGAGCAGTACTTC